The sequence of this T cell receptor beta chain was determined in a study of identical twins (dated by TCRdb to 2016 to 2018). Broadly, across the study: To test whether fetal clonotypes persist, the study used deep sequencing on TCR alpha and beta repertoires from monozygotic twins, unrelated adults of various ages, and cord blood. Replicate twin experiments were performed at different times using different library preparation protocols to rule out contamination.

The library relied on 5' RACE. Sequencing relied on an Illumina HiSeq 2000. Template switching introduced a universal primer binding site; the final cDNA contained a unique molecular identifier, enabling accurate counting of TCR cDNA molecules. Specific primers in the conserved constant-segment region were used to synthesize first-strand cDNA for TCR alpha and beta chains. To control for contamination, each cDNA library was double barcoded with a SMART-Mk sample barcode plus Illumina barcodes. TruSeq adapter sequences and Illumina sample barcodes were added in two successive PCR steps. TCR alpha and beta cDNA libraries were sequenced on the Illumina HiSeq platform with custom primers. As for the authors' bioinformatics: Unique molecular identifiers were extracted from raw reads with MiGEC, and CDR3 positions were determined with MiXCR. For each individual, recombination models were inferred using an EM algorithm with the repgenHMM and IGoR tools. The tcR package in R was used for shared clonotype analysis, with sharing normalized by the product of cloneset sizes. Out-of-frame nonproductive sequences were analyzed to study raw recombination free of thymic and clonal selection effects. Using fastp trimming at Q25 and MiXCR clonotype assembly, TCRdb reanalyzed the public sequencing data and kept in-frame beta chains. Rows matching on CDR3 protein sequence are summarized as one entry with the most common DNA and genes. The V and J calls here are based on TCRdb, not the publication. The sample table contains about 340,000 distinct CDR3 sequences; only one count was recorded for 9% to 15% of them. Around 6.9% of the sample comes from the top ten.

Every donor in the study was a healthy Caucasian. The twin cohort comprised three pairs of female monozygotic twins, all aged roughly 18 to 30 years. Positive isolation kits from Invitrogen were used to isolate CD4+ and CD8+ T cell populations. Summary of the overall study and its limitations: Abundant cord blood beta clonotypes had fewer insertions, young adult naive repertoires showed a similar but weaker trend, and memory repertoires showed no such trend. Out-of-frame TCR alpha sequences shared between twins showed an excess of low generation-probability sequences compared with coincidental sharing between unrelated individuals. In beta out-of-frame sequences, excess twin sharing was weaker, because having fewer shared sequences lowered the signal-to-noise ratio. Because the same donors could not be followed over many years, conclusions were based on cross-sectional statistical analysis. Invariant T cells such as MAIT and iNKT could partly confound zero-insertion analyses, though diverse VJ usage argued against this for most clonotypes. In monozygotic twins, recombination models systematically underestimated out-of-frame TCR alpha sharing, but the models matched the sharing seen between unrelated individuals.

Worth noting for this clonotype: It lacks a known antigen. No base-level quality is on record; no much larger clone is a single base apart.

Relative to germline, V is 5 bases shorter and J is 3 bases shorter, with 14 bases between their ends. The CDR3 measures 16 amino acids from cysteine to phenylalanine. The retained sequence is limited to the CDR3, 48 bases, with the frame set at the first base. The germline V gene (reference sequence) gives CDR1 as SGHAT and CDR2 as FQDESV. The data were also submitted as part of a second study, on yellow fever vaccine responses in identical twins. Per that second paper: According to the authors, in identical twins the way T cells responded to vaccination appeared partly convergent and partly personalized. In identical twins, the study followed T cell clones that responded to the vaccine with precision.

The source material was CD8+ T cells sorted from blood. This clonotype was obtained from a woman under 30 in good health. The sequence is built from TRBV11-1 and TRBJ1-6; the D segment could be TRBD1, given 5 matching bases. The CDR3 sequence is CASSARDANYNSPLHF. The nucleotide sequence is given as TGTGCCAGCAGCGCCCGGGACGCGAACTATAATTCACCCCTCCACTTT. Full variable domain (CDR3 extended with the reference TRBV11-1 and TRBJ1-6 proteins): EAEVAQSPRYKITEKSQAVAFWCDPISGHATLYWYRQILGQGPELLVQFQDESVVDDSQLPKDRFSAERLKGVDSTLKIQPAELGDSAMYLCASSARDANYNSPLHFGNGTRLTVT.